One sample yielded the 25 T cell receptor beta chains listed below, sequenced in a study of blood T cell repertoires in COVID-19. The repertoire was sequenced with immunoSEQ multiplex PCR; TCRdb's copy has only in-frame clones and lacks some. The table includes approximately 500,000 clones, roughly nine tenths detected once. Sequences were obtained from peripheral blood. The receptors were sampled from a man aged 18 to 29 with COVID-19, enrolled during active disease.

CDR3 residues: CASSLAPTGGTEAFF. Here the CDR3 DNA reads TGTGCCAGCAGCTTAGCCCCGACAGGGGGGACTGAAGCTTTCTTT. This sequence joins TRBV13 and TRBJ1-1, with 9 bases lining up with TRBD1. J was trimmed by 5 bases and V by 1 base; bases with no gene match: 5. The CDR3 is 15 amino acids. The germline V gene has CDR1 PRHDT and CDR2 FYEKMQ (reference sequence).

The genes are TRBV19 and TRBJ1-1; TRBD1 matches 9 bases. CDR3 length equals 15 residues. Trimming at V came to 3 bases and at J to 3 bases, leaving 5 bases not matched to a gene. The germline V gene encodes CDR1 LNHDA and CDR2 SQIVND (reference sequence). The CDR3 bases are TGTGCCAGTAGTATCTCACAGGGGGCCTACACTGAAGCTTTCTTT. Translating gives CASSISQGAYTEAFF.

CDR3 sequence (DNA): TGTGCCAGCAGCTTAGGAGGAGGGCTGAATCAGCCCCAGCATTTT. Amino acid sequence: CASSLGGGLNQPQHF. J is TRBJ1-5 and V is TRBV7-6, with D hard to call. The CDR3 loop spans 15 amino acids. Germline lookup yields CDR1 SGHVS and CDR2 FNYEAQ. Trimming stripped 1 base from V and 4 bases from J, with 11 bases between.

J is TRBJ2-2 and V is TRBV19; D possibly corresponds to TRBD2 (6 bases). Germline-derived CDR1 and CDR2 are LNHDA and SQIVND (reference sequence). CDR3 length: 16 residues. V was pared by 8 bases and J by 1 base, with 17 bases between. The CDR3 loop is CASDRGWGGNTGELFF. As DNA, the CDR3 is TGTGCCAGTGACCGCGGTTGGGGAGGGAACACCGGGGAGCTGTTTTTT.

The chain carries TRBV5-4 and TRBJ2-1; D may be TRBD2 (6 bases). The CDR3 length is 12 residues. The V end was cut by 4 bases, the J end by 9 bases, with 11 bases between. The germline gives CDR1 SGHNT, CDR2 YYREEE (reference sequence). The CDR3 here is CASSGGTSEQFF. In nucleotides, the CDR3 is TGTGCCAGCAGCGGAGGGACTTCTGAGCAGTTCTTC.

The chain carries TRBV5-4 and TRBJ1-1, with a possible D match to TRBD1 (5 bases). The V gene's germline CDR1 is SGHNT and CDR2 YYREEE (reference sequence). The CDR3 loop spans 14 amino acids. V lost 4 bases and J 1 base, leaving 11 bases between the germline ends. In DNA, the CDR3 is TGTGCCAGCAGCCATATGGGGCAGAACACTGAAGCTTTCTTT. Translation gives CASSHMGQNTEAFF. Looking up the rest from reference TRBV5-4 and TRBJ1-1 gives the full variable domain: ETGVTQSPTHLIKTRGQQVTLRCSSQSGHNTVSWYQQALGQGPQFIFQYYREEENGRGNFPPRFSGLQFPNYSSELNVNALELDDSALYLCASSHMGQNTEAFFGQGTRLTVV.

The gene calls are TRBV30 and TRBJ1-1, with D possibly matching TRBD1 (5 bases). This CDR3 contains 13 residues. Trimming removed 0 bases from V and 4 bases from J, with 9 bases in between. Germline V lookup: CDR1 GTSNPN, CDR2 SVGIG (reference sequence). The CDR3 nucleotides are TGTGCCTGGAGTGTGCGGGGGGGCACTGAAGCTTTCTTT. Its translation is CAWSVRGGTEAFF. Drawing the rest from reference TRBV30 and TRBJ1-1, the complete variable domain is SQTIHQWPATLVQPVGSPLSLECTVEGTSNPNLYWYRQAAGRGLQLLFYSVGIGQISSEVPQNLSASRPQDRQFILSSKKLLLSDSGFYLCAWSVRGGTEAFFGQGTRLTVV.

The rearrangement uses TRBV7-8 and TRBJ1-5; D is unresolved. The CDR3 has 13 residues. V lost 5 bases and J 4 bases, leaving 9 bases between the germline ends. Germline-derived CDR1 and CDR2 are SGHVS and FQNEAQ. The CDR3: CASSRSQNQPQHF. CDR3 in DNA: TGTGCCAGCAGCCGATCACAAAATCAGCCCCAGCATTTT.

The CDR3 region has the DNA TGCGCCAGCAGCGGAGACAGGGCGAATAATTCACCCCTCCACTTT. Its protein is CASSGDRANNSPLHF. This chain connects TRBV4-1 to TRBJ1-6, with 7 bases that match TRBD1. V shed 5 bases, J shed 5 bases, and the junction held 6 bases outside the gene matches. Germline CDR1 is MGHRA and CDR2 is YSYEKL. The CDR3 is made up of 15 amino acids.

For this clone: Other DNA sequences in this specimen translate into the identical CDR3. CDR3 region: CASTGQPNTGELFF. The CDR3, as DNA: TGTGCCAGCACGGGACAGCCGAACACCGGGGAGCTGTTTTTT. The chain is built from TRBV6-5 and TRBJ2-2; TRBD1 matches at 7 bases. There are 14 residues in the CDR3. Germline V gives CDR1 MNHEY, CDR2 SVGAGI. V lost 7 bases to trimming and J lost 0 bases; unmatched junction nucleotides: 2.

The chain couples TRBV2 to TRBJ2-1, with TRBD1 identical over 10 bases. CDR1 and CDR2 from the germline V gene are SNHLY and FYNNEI. Trimming at V came to 2 bases and at J to 7 bases, leaving 2 bases not matched to a gene. The CDR3 covers 14 residues. In nucleotides, the CDR3 is TGTGCCAGCAGTGAACAGGGACAGGGGAATGAGCAGTTCTTC. This codes for CASSEQGQGNEQFF.

A word on this clone: The sample carries other DNA sequences with the same CDR3. The chain joins TRBV2 to TRBJ1-5; 7 positions match TRBD1. Germline loops: CDR1 SNHLY, CDR2 FYNNEI. This CDR3 is built from 15 residues. The junction had 6 bases not matched to a gene; V was cut back by 5 bases and J by 2 bases. CDR3 sequence: CASSRQGLGNQPQHF. The CDR3 DNA is TGTGCCAGCAGTCGACAGGGTTTGGGCAATCAGCCCCAGCATTTT.

The table lists this clone with a count of one. This rearrangement joins TRBV5-1 to TRBJ1-1, with 9 bases lining up with TRBD1. Germline lookup yields CDR1 SGHRS and CDR2 YFSETQ. CDR3 length: 15 amino acids. With V trimmed by 0 bases and J by 4 bases, 4 bases remained unmatched. The CDR3 DNA sequence: TGCGCCAGCAGCTTGGTTGACAGGGGGTTCACTGAAGCTTTCTTT. It codes for CASSLVDRGFTEAFF.

DNA for the CDR3: TGCGCCAGCAGTAGGGACAGGGGGTCCTACGAGCAGTACTTC. Its protein is CASSRDRGSYEQYF. The rearrangement joins TRBV10-1 to TRBJ2-7; 11 bases agree with TRBD1. The germline V gene has CDR1 WNHNN and CDR2 SYGVQD (reference sequence). The CDR3 has 14 amino acids. V lost 5 bases, J lost 1 base, and 1 base stayed unmatched.

The V and J genes are TRBV30 and TRBJ2-7; D might be TRBD1 (6 bases). With 8 bases removed from V and 2 bases from J, the gap between germline ends came to 16 bases. Germline V gives CDR1 GTSNPN, CDR2 SVGIG (reference sequence). This CDR3 has 13 residues. The CDR3 coding sequence is TGTGCCGGGGGCAGGGGTTTCGCCTACGAGCAGTACTTC. This gives the protein CAGGRGFAYEQYF.

This clone has only one observation. The rearrangement uses TRBV3-1 (or the pseudogene TRBV3-2) and TRBJ1-6; D remains unclear. Germline V gives CDR1 LGHDT, CDR2 YNNKEL (reference sequence). The CDR3 runs 13 residues. V was clipped by 0 bases and J by 11 bases, with 8 bases between them. Here the CDR3 DNA reads TGTGCCAGCAGCCAAGATCGGGTGGCACCCCTCCACTTT. Translated, it gives CASSQDRVAPLHF.

This chain uses TRBV5-1 with TRBJ2-1; 7 bases line up with TRBD2. Per the germline V gene, CDR1 is SGHRS and CDR2 is YFSETQ. J lost 4 bases, V lost 1 base, and 2 bases had no gene match. The CDR3 totals 14 residues. CDR3 DNA: TGCGCCAGCAGCTTGACTAGCGCTTACAATGAGCAGTTCTTC. Protein product: CASSLTSAYNEQFF.

This chain connects TRBV24-1 to TRBJ2-3, with D maybe TRBD1 (6 bases). The V and J ends lost 3 bases and 12 bases respectively, with 15 bases between them. The CDR3 covers 13 residues. Germline V gives CDR1 KGHDR, CDR2 SFDVKD. The CDR3 spells CATSDTGTPRQYF. In DNA form, the CDR3 reads TGTGCCACCAGTGATACGGGGACACCGCGACAGTATTTT.

The chain links TRBV5-1 to TRBJ1-4, with D possibly TRBD1 on 6 matching bases. CDR3 length: 14 residues. V was trimmed by 2 bases and J by 6 bases, leaving 11 bases between them. Germline loops: CDR1 SGHRS, CDR2 YFSETQ. The CDR3 DNA follows: TGCGCCAGCAGCTTTCAGGGGATCGATGAAAAACTGTTTTTT. Translated: CASSFQGIDEKLFF.

The V call is TRBV5-1, the J call TRBJ2-2; D is possibly TRBD2 (6 bases). Germline V gene data show CDR1 as SGHRS and CDR2 as YFSETQ. The length of the CDR3 is 15 residues. Between the trimmed V and J ends, which lost 0 bases and 6 bases, there was a span of 12 bases. The CDR3 DNA is TGCGCCAGCAGCTTGGTTCCGGGACTCGCCGGGGAGCTGTTTTTT. This sequence encodes CASSLVPGLAGELFF.

This chain links TRBV18 with TRBJ1-2; D is possibly TRBD1 (5 bases). Trimming left V 6 bases short and J 7 bases short, with 15 bases between. Per germline, CDR1 KGHSH and CDR2 LQKENI. CDR3 size: 13 residues. The CDR3 region is CASSGQSVAGYTF. CDR3 in DNA: TGTGCCAGCTCCGGACAATCCGTCGCTGGCTACACCTTC.

The chain links TRBV27 to TRBJ2-3; 7 nucleotides align to TRBD2. The CDR3 spans 16 residues. Germline-derived CDR1 and CDR2 are MNHEY and SMNVEV (reference sequence). Trimming at V came to 6 bases and at J to 4 bases, leaving 13 bases not matched to a gene. The CDR3 DNA sequence: TGTGCCAGCAGGTCCCGAGGCGGGAGAAGGGCAGATACGCAGTATTTT. Amino acids: CASRSRGGRRADTQYF.

This clone was seen only once. This rearrangement joins TRBV30 to TRBJ2-5; TRBD2 agrees at 10 bases. The junction had 9 bases not matched to a gene; V was cut back by 5 bases and J by 3 bases. Germline V gene sequence: CDR1 GTSNPN, CDR2 SVGIG (reference sequence). CDR3 length equals 15 residues. The CDR3 sequence: CAWGRGLAVKETQYF. The CDR3 coding sequence is TGTGCCTGGGGAAGAGGACTAGCGGTTAAAGAGACCCAGTACTTC.

The chain is built from TRBV5-1 and TRBJ1-2, with D possibly matching TRBD1 (5 bases). The CDR3 extends over 13 amino acids. Germline V gene data show CDR1 as SGHRS and CDR2 as YFSETQ. V was cut by 4 bases and J by 4 bases, with 11 bases left in between. The CDR3 bases are TGCGCCAGCAGCGCGGGGACGGTCTATGGCTACACCTTC. Translation gives CASSAGTVYGYTF.

The V and J genes are TRBV5-1 and TRBJ2-7, with TRBD2 identical over 11 bases. The CDR3 is made up of 15 amino acids. Germline V gene lookup returns CDR1 SGHRS and CDR2 YFSETQ. The ends lost 0 bases at V and 6 bases at J; junction bases unmatched: 5. CDR3 sequence reads: CASSLVAGGPIEQYF. The CDR3 nucleotides read TGCGCCAGCAGCTTGGTAGCGGGAGGGCCTATCGAGCAGTACTTC.